This record looks at one T cell receptor beta chain sequence and its context. This CDR3 spans 15 amino acids. The germline gives CDR1 LNHDA, CDR2 SQIVND (reference sequence). V lost 4 bases and J lost 6; bases outside the gene matches: 8. This entry comes from a study of blood T cell repertoires in COVID-19. Method: immunoSEQ multiplex PCR; TCRdb's copy keeps in-frame clones and lacks some. The sample records 250,000 to 300,000 clones, 88% being singletons. The TCR originated in a woman aged 60 to 75 in a cohort exposed to, infected with or recovered from COVID-19 (not recorded which). V gene TRBV19 combines with J gene TRBJ1-5; 8 positions agree with TRBD1. Source material: PBMCs or T cells enriched from blood (not recorded which). As DNA, the CDR3 is TGTGCCAGTAGTACCCCTGGACAGGGAAGTCAGCCCCAGCATTTT. Protein product: CASSTPGQGSQPQHF.